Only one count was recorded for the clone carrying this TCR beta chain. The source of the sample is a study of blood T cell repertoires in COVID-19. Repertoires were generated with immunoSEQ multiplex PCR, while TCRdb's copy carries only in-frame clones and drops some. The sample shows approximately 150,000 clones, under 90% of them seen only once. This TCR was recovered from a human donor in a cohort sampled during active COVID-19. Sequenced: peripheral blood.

The CDR3 DNA sequence: TGTGCCAGCTCACCACTTGCGCCAGGGGGCCCTGGAAACACCATATATTTT. This codes for CASSPLAPGGPGNTIYF. The chain is built from TRBV18 and TRBJ1-3; 8 bases map to TRBD1. Germline trimming cut 1 base from V and 2 bases from J; bases unmatched to any gene: 7. The CDR3 is 17 amino acids. Per the germline V gene, CDR1 is KGHSH and CDR2 is LQKENI.